The 2 T cell receptor beta chains reported below all come from one sample, sequenced in a study of T-cell memory formation after mild COVID-19. Via MiXCR, TCRdb re-called the 5' RACE reads, giving one row per CDR3 protein. This repertoire shows a few hundred thousand distinct CDR3 sequences, approximately 14% found once; its top ten account for about 22%. Sequencing used PBMCs or a T cell subset sorted from them (not recorded which). The receptors originated from a man between 18 and 29 years old who had mild COVID-19 (a few samples of this study predate the infection). Cell type and time point are not known.

The CDR3 is CASTKRGRDEQYF. In DNA form, the CDR3 reads TGTGCCAGCACCAAAAGAGGGAGGGACGAGCAGTACTTC. This chain joins TRBV27 and TRBJ2-7; 7 nucleotides agree with TRBD2. Looked up from germline, CDR1 is MNHEY and CDR2 is SMNVEV (reference sequence). The trim removed 7 bases at V and 5 bases at J, leaving 8 bases unmatched. The CDR3 runs 13 residues.

In its sample, this clonotype was seen many times. This chain connects TRBV6-2 or TRBV6-3 to TRBJ2-7; D is perhaps TRBD1 (5 bases). Germline V gene lookup returns CDR1 MNHEY and CDR2 SVGEGT. The CDR3 runs to 13 residues. Trimming removed 5 bases at V and 1 base at J, with 9 bases between. In DNA form, the CDR3 reads TGTGCCAGCAGTCAGGGAATTTCCTACGAGCAGTACTTC. It codes for CASSQGISYEQYF.